This T cell receptor (beta chain) was captured in a study of blood T cell repertoires in COVID-19. At the level of the study: Samples taken during acute and convalescent COVID-19 were collected in the United States, Italy and Spain. PBMCs, B-cell-depleted T cells, or T cells provided the cDNA or gDNA that made up the material.

Turning to this clone: The same CDR3 can be traced to other DNA sequences in this sample.

V gave up 6 bases and J gave up 7 bases, with 9 bases separating them. This CDR3 is built from 12 residues. CDR1 MDHEN and CDR2 SYDVKM come from the germline V gene. In the original analysis: How many nucleated cells were present was estimated from reference gene primer amplification. The assay was immunoSEQ multiplex PCR, and TCRdb's table has in-frame clones only and misses some. V and J calls and clone size are those listed in that table; D and trimming were worked out from the DNA. The table includes about 310,000 clones, approximately 86% detected once. What was sequenced was peripheral blood. This sequence joins TRBV28 and TRBJ1-4; D gene uncertain. This clonotype originated in an older man with acute or convalescent COVID-19. CDR3 loop: CASSLRLEKLFF. Here the CDR3 DNA reads TGTGCCAGCAGCCTCAGACTTGAAAAACTGTTTTTT.